The sequence of this TCR beta chain was determined in a study of spatial heterogeneity in lung cancer. General study results and limits: Estimated coverage of tumor T cells was roughly 7% for alpha and 12% to 15% for beta chains. Tumor mutation counts were tracked by expanded intratumoral alpha and beta TCR counts.

By share, this clonotype ranks as medium-sized. Antigen unknown. This beta chain is a stray read from a library made for alpha chains; its abundance is not meaningful. Unmatched junction bases numbered 5, after V lost 3 bases and J lost 4 bases. Germline assignment: CDR1 SGDLS and CDR2 YYNGEE. The CDR3 has 16 residues. As to time point: sample taken at primary tumor resection. MiXCR was run by TCRdb on the 5' RACE reads, yielding one entry per CDR3 protein. The sample consists of a few thousand distinct CDR3 sequences, around 8% of them appearing once. The sample in question was lung tumor tissue, obtained at surgery. The J gene is TRBJ2-5, the V gene TRBV9; 14 bases agree with TRBD2. The receptor comes from a female donor with early-stage non-small cell lung cancer. The CDR3 DNA is TGTGCCAGCAGCGCCGGGACTAGCGGGGGTCTAGAGACCCAGTACTTC. Its translation: CASSAGTSGGLETQYF.